This is a list of T cell receptor beta chains from one sample in a study of cytomegalovirus exposure and HLA in healthy donors. The assay was immunoSEQ multiplex PCR, and TCRdb's table has in-frame clones only and misses some. The table includes about 190,000 clones, around four fifths detected once. The sample consisted of PBMCs. The receptors were gathered from a man aged 35-49 years in good health and CMV-seropositive. The CDR3 runs from the conserved cysteine through the conserved F or W. The D gene is left open where the match is weak. Clone size is shown for a subset of rows, as once, few, many or a class of expanded clone.

D gene: TRBD1; V gene: TRBV6-5; clone size: -; J gene: TRBJ2-5; CDR3 protein: CASSPTGYQETQYF
D gene: -; V gene: TRBV30; clone size: -; J gene: TRBJ1-2; CDR3 protein: CAWSVLGIGANYYGYTF
D gene: TRBD1; V gene: TRBV6-5; clone size: -; J gene: -; CDR3 protein: CASRMAGQGYEQYF
D gene: TRBD2; V gene: TRBV6-5; clone size: -; J gene: TRBJ2-7; CDR3 protein: CASGAGGTRSEQYF
D gene: TRBD1; V gene: TRBV5-1; clone size: -; J gene: TRBJ1-1; CDR3 protein: CASSSDREAFF
D gene: -; V gene: TRBV14; clone size: few; J gene: TRBJ2-1; CDR3 protein: CASSPLGSPGVQFF
D gene: TRBD1; V gene: TRBV5-1; clone size: -; J gene: TRBJ2-7; CDR3 protein: CASSPSQGVSEQYF
D gene: TRBD2; V gene: TRBV4-1; clone size: -; J gene: TRBJ2-3; CDR3 protein: CASSQDPPAGETDTQYF
D gene: -; V gene: TRBV6-1; clone size: few; J gene: TRBJ2-7; CDR3 protein: CASSLQGSLYEQYF
D gene: -; V gene: TRBV7-8; clone size: once; J gene: TRBJ2-7; CDR3 protein: CASSLYKGINTEQYF
D gene: -; V gene: TRBV5-1; clone size: once; J gene: TRBJ1-6; CDR3 protein: CASSLAGGSDNSPLHF
D gene: TRBD2; V gene: TRBV7-9; clone size: few; J gene: TRBJ2-4; CDR3 protein: CASSPWVAGGLIAKNIQYF
D gene: -; V gene: TRBV28; clone size: -; J gene: TRBJ1-1; CDR3 protein: CASSLREEAFF
D gene: TRBD2; V gene: TRBV7-6; clone size: -; J gene: TRBJ2-7; CDR3 protein: CASSLGPSRLAGKSYEQYF
D gene: TRBD1; V gene: TRBV19; clone size: -; J gene: TRBJ1-4; CDR3 protein: CASSILTATGEPNEKLFF
D gene: TRBD1; V gene: TRBV7-8; clone size: few; J gene: TRBJ1-4; CDR3 protein: CASSLDRGNEKLFF
D gene: TRBD2; V gene: TRBV9; clone size: -; J gene: TRBJ2-1; CDR3 protein: CASSVGLAGRNEQFF
D gene: -; V gene: TRBV6-1; clone size: -; J gene: TRBJ1-2; CDR3 protein: CASSLEGHNYGYTF
D gene: -; V gene: TRBV28; clone size: -; J gene: TRBJ2-1; CDR3 protein: CASSLAARQFF
D gene: TRBD2; V gene: TRBV7-8; clone size: -; J gene: TRBJ2-5; CDR3 protein: CASSLGLAGVRETQYF
D gene: TRBD2; V gene: TRBV6-1; clone size: -; J gene: TRBJ2-7; CDR3 protein: CASSLERGPYEQYF
D gene: -; V gene: TRBV5-1; clone size: -; J gene: TRBJ1-3; CDR3 protein: CASSSTVMGSGNTIYF
D gene: TRBD1; V gene: TRBV28; clone size: -; J gene: TRBJ1-5; CDR3 protein: CASRTGSYHQPQHF
D gene: -; V gene: TRBV18; clone size: -; J gene: TRBJ1-2; CDR3 protein: CASSPLDSYTF
D gene: TRBD2; V gene: TRBV7-2; clone size: -; J gene: TRBJ2-1; CDR3 protein: CASRLSSGSFNEQFF